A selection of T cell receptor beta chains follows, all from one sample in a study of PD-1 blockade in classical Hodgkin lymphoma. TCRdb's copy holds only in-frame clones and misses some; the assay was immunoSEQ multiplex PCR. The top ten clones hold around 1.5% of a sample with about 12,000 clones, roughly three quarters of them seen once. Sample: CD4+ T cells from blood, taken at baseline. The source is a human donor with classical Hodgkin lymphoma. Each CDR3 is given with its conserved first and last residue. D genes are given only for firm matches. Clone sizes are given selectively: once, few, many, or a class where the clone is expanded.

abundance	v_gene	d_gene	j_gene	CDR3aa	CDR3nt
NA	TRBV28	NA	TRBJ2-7	CASSFSLGSSYEQYF	TGTGCCAGCAGTTTTAGTTTGGGGAGTTCTTACGAGCAGTACTTC
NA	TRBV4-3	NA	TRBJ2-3	CASSLATPDTQYF	TGCGCCAGCAGCCTAGCCACGCCAGATACGCAGTATTTT
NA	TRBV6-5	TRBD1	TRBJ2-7	CASSYRGQGEQYF	TGTGCCAGCAGTTACAGGGGGCAGGGCGAGCAGTACTTC
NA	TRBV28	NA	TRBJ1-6	CASSLQGSYNSPLHF	TGTGCCAGCAGTTTACAGGGGTCCTATAATTCACCCCTCCACTTT
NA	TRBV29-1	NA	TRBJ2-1	CSVNGGTTYNEQFF	TGCAGCGTTAATGGCGGGACAACCTACAATGAGCAGTTCTTC
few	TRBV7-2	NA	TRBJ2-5	CASRPDGETQYF	TGTGCCAGCAGGCCAGACGGAGAGACCCAGTACTTC
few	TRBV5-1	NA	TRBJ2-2	CASSLRRTLNTGELFF	TGCGCCAGCAGCTTGCGCCGGACCCTTAACACCGGGGAGCTGTTTTTT
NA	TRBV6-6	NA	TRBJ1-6	CATFPGSSYNSPLHF	TGTGCCACCTTCCCAGGGAGCTCCTATAATTCACCCCTCCACTTT
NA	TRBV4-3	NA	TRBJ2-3	CASSQDWRTDTQYF	TGCGCCAGCAGCCAGGACTGGAGAACAGATACGCAGTATTTT
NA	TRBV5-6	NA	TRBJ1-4	CASSLATTNEKLFF	TGTGCCAGCAGCTTGGCCACGACTAATGAAAAACTGTTTTTT
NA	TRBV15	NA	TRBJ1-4	CATSRSRDPNEKLFF	TGTGCCACCAGCAGATCCCGGGACCCTAATGAAAAACTGTTTTTT
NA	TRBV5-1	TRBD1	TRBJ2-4	CASSWTGTGAKNIQYF	TGCGCCAGCAGCTGGACCGGGACAGGGGCCAAAAACATTCAGTACTTC
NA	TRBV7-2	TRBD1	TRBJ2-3	CASSQRQGSRTDTQYF	TGTGCCAGCAGCCAACGACAGGGGTCTCGCACAGATACGCAGTATTTT
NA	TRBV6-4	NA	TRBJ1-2	CASSPGVRGYGYTF	TGTGCCAGCAGTCCAGGCGTACGGGGCTATGGCTACACCTTC
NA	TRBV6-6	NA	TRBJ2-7	CASSYRGYEQYF	TGTGCCAGCAGTTACAGGGGATATGAGCAGTACTTC
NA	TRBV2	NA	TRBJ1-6	CASSEAGRHSSSYNSPLHF	TGTGCCAGCAGTGAAGCAGGTCGACACTCTAGCTCCTATAATTCACCCCTCCACTTT
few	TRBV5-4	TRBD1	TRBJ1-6	CASSWGQGRNSPLHF	TGTGCCAGCAGCTGGGGACAGGGGCGTAATTCACCCCTCCACTTT
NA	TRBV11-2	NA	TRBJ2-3	CASSTWTSSTDTQYF	TGTGCCAGCAGTACCTGGACAAGTAGCACAGATACGCAGTATTTT
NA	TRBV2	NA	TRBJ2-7	CASSIGYEQYF	TGTGCCAGCAGTATCGGATACGAGCAGTACTTC
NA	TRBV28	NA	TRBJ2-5	CASSLPREETQYF	TGTGCCAGCAGTTTACCCAGGGAAGAGACCCAGTACTTC
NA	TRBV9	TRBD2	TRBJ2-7	CASSVDASGGAREQYF	TGTGCCAGCAGCGTAGACGCTAGCGGGGGGGCTCGCGAGCAGTACTTC
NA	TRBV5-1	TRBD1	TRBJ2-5	CASSLAGTGGHVGETQYF	TGCGCCAGCAGCTTGGCCGGGACAGGGGGCCACGTAGGGGAGACCCAGTACTTC
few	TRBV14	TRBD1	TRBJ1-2	CASSPTGGAWGYTF	TGTGCCAGCAGCCCGACAGGGGGTGCATGGGGCTACACCTTC
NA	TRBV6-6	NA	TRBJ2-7	CASTGTTNYYEQYF	TGTGCCAGCACCGGGACAACGAATTACTACGAGCAGTACTTC
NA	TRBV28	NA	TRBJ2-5	CASSFQGLETQYF	TGTGCCAGCAGTTTTCAGGGACTGGAGACCCAGTACTTC
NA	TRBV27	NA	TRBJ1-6	CASSFRGGNSPLHF	TGTGCCAGCAGTTTTCGAGGTGGAAATTCACCCCTCCACTTT
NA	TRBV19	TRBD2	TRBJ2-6	CASSRVAGGLSGANVLTF	TGTGCCAGTAGTAGGGTAGCGGGGGGGCTGTCTGGGGCCAACGTCCTGACTTTC
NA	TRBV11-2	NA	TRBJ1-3	CASSFSSGNTIYF	TGTGCCAGCAGCTTTTCCTCTGGAAACACCATATATTTT
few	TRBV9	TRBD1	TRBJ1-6	CASSVNRDRGNSPLHF	TGTGCCAGCAGCGTAAACCGGGACAGGGGTAATTCACCCCTCCACTTT
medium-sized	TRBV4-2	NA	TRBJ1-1	CASSQVGLNLKAFF	TGTGCCAGCAGCCAAGTCGGGCTGAACCTGAAAGCTTTCTTT
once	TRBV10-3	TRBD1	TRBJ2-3	CAISQGATDTQYF	TGTGCCATCAGTCAGGGGGCCACAGATACGCAGTATTTT
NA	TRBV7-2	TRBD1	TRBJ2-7	CASSSGQGLLEQYF	TGTGCCAGCAGTTCCGGACAGGGGCTACTCGAGCAGTACTTC
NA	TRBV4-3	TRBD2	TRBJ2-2	CASSQDRAGRELFF	TGCGCCAGCAGCCAAGATCGAGCGGGGCGAGAGCTGTTTTTT
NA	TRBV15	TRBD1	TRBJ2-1	CATSPGWTGAYNEQFF	TGTGCCACCAGCCCGGGTTGGACAGGGGCCTACAATGAGCAGTTCTTC
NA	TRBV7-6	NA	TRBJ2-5	CASSRYRETQYF	TGTGCCAGCTCTAGGTATCGAGAGACCCAGTACTTC
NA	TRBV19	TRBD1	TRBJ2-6	CASRATGVLGKYGANVLTF	TGTGCCAGTAGGGCGACAGGGGTCCTCGGAAAGTATGGGGCCAACGTCCTGACTTTC
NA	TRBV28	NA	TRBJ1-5	CATRQNQPQHF	TGTGCCACTAGACAGAATCAGCCCCAGCATTTT
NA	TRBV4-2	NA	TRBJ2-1	CASSQVMSSVHEQFF	TGTGCCAGCAGCCAAGTAATGAGTTCGGTCCATGAGCAGTTCTTC
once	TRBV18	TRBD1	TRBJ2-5	CASSPTTGGRETQYF	TGTGCCAGCTCACCAACTACAGGGGGCAGGGAGACCCAGTACTTC
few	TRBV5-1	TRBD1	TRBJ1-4	CASGEGQGRQKLFF	TGCGCCAGCGGAGAGGGACAGGGCAGGCAAAAACTGTTTTTT
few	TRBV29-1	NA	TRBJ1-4	CSVMALVGEKLFF	TGCAGCGTCATGGCCTTGGTGGGTGAAAAACTGTTTTTT
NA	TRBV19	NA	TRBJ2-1	CASSIDGQNEQFF	TGTGCCAGTAGTATAGATGGCCAAAATGAGCAGTTCTTC
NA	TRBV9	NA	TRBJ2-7	CASSVSEGFTYEQYF	TGTGCCAGCAGCGTGAGTGAGGGTTTCACCTACGAGCAGTACTTC
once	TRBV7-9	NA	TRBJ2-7	CASSISLGLSSYEQYF	TGTGCCAGCAGCATCTCCCTGGGTTTGAGCTCCTACGAGCAGTACTTC
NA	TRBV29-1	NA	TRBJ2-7	CSVLRSGTSYEQYF	TGCAGCGTTCTGCGATCAGGGACCTCCTACGAGCAGTACTTC
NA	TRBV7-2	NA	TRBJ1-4	CASSLRRPNEKLFF	TGTGCCAGCAGCTTACGACGACCTAATGAAAAACTGTTTTTT
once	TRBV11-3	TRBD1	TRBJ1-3	CASSLPGTGVQDGNTIYF	TGTGCCAGCAGCCTCCCCGGGACAGGCGTGCAAGACGGAAACACCATATATTTT
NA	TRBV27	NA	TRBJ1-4	CASSSGHSTNEKLFF	TGTGCCAGCAGTTCCGGACACTCGACTAATGAAAAACTGTTTTTT
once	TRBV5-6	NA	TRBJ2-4	CASSLKGLAKNIQYF	TGTGCCAGCAGCTTAAAGGGGCTGGCCAAAAACATTCAGTACTTC
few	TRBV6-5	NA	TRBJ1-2	CASSYFRNYGYTF	TGTGCCAGCAGTTACTTCCGGAACTATGGCTACACCTTC
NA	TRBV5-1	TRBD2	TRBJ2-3	CASSIRLAEGADTQYF	TGCGCCAGCAGCATCAGACTAGCCGAGGGTGCAGATACGCAGTATTTT
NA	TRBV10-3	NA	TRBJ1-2	CAIKTGANYGYTF	TGTGCCATCAAGACAGGAGCTAACTATGGCTACACCTTC